What follows are 26 T cell receptor beta chains derived from one specimen sequenced in a study of control samples from healthy donors and cancer patients. Measured with immunoSEQ multiplex PCR; TCRdb has only the in-frame clones, and not every one. Found here are some 150,000 clones, roughly 89% of them singletons; the top ten hold roughly 1.6%. Sequencing was performed on blood. All receptors come from a woman aged 25 to 39 in good health.

This chain joins TRBV3-1 (or the pseudogene TRBV3-2) and TRBJ2-3; D possibly corresponds to TRBD2 (6 bases). Trimming cost V 1 base and J 7 bases, with 9 bases left between them. The CDR3 extends over 13 amino acids. Germline assignment: CDR1 LGHDT and CDR2 YNNKEL (reference sequence). The chain's CDR3 is CASSQVRGNTQYF. The CDR3 DNA follows: TGTGCCAGCAGCCAAGTCCGGGGGAATACGCAGTATTTT.

The chain uses TRBV29-1 and TRBJ2-3, with D possibly TRBD1 on 6 matching bases. The CDR3 contains 14 residues. Trimming took 3 bases from V and 5 from J, leaving 15 bases between them. CDR1 is SQVTM, CDR2 ANQGSEA, per germline. CDR3 loop: CSVEASGAGDTQYF. CDR3 bases: TGCAGCGTTGAGGCGTCAGGGGCGGGAGATACGCAGTATTTT.

The chain couples TRBV18 to TRBJ2-1, with 9 bases that match TRBD2. The CDR3 runs 15 residues. CDR1 and CDR2 from the germline V gene are KGHSH and LQKENI. V shed 2 bases and J 9 bases; nucleotides not matched to a gene: 8. CDR3 in DNA: TGTGCCAGCTCACCAATAGCGGGAGTGTCGGGTGAGCAGTTCTTC. It translates to CASSPIAGVSGEQFF.

A note on this clone: The sample holds other DNA sequences that translate to the same CDR3. V is TRBV2 and J is TRBJ1-5; D uncertain. The V and J ends lost 3 bases and 0 bases respectively, with 6 bases between them. The length of the CDR3 is 14 residues. Germline values: CDR1 SNHLY, CDR2 FYNNEI. The CDR3 DNA sequence: TGTGCCAGCAGTGACAGACTTAGCAATCAGCCCCAGCATTTT. Translation gives CASSDRLSNQPQHF.

The V and J genes are TRBV5-8 and TRBJ1-5; D perhaps matches TRBD1 (5 bases). The CDR3 runs to 14 residues. Trimming cost V 4 bases and J 2 bases, with 10 bases left between them. The V gene's germline CDR1 is SGHTS and CDR2 YDEGEE. The CDR3 DNA is TGTGCCAGCAGCGCAGGGATGGGCAATCAGCCCCAGCATTTT. It codes for CASSAGMGNQPQHF.

This rearrangement joins TRBV12-3 or TRBV12-4 to TRBJ2-7, with a possible D match to TRBD2 (6 bases). The CDR3 sequence is 13 residues long. V was pared by 3 bases and J by 4 bases, with 10 bases between. In DNA form, the CDR3 reads TGTGCCAGCAGTTTCGGGGACTGGTACGAGCAGTACTTC. Protein product: CASSFGDWYEQYF.

V usage is TRBV4-3 and J usage is TRBJ1-1, with D unclear. The CDR3 sequence is 14 residues long. Per germline, CDR1 LGHNA and CDR2 YSLEER. V lost 1 base, J lost 4 bases, and 10 bases lay in between. The CDR3 loop is CASSQGWGGTEAFF. CDR3 DNA sequence: TGCGCCAGCAGCCAAGGGTGGGGTGGCACTGAAGCTTTCTTT.

This chain joins TRBV6-4 and TRBJ2-2, with D perhaps matching TRBD2 (7 bases). Trimming stripped 0 bases from V and 3 bases from J, with 8 bases between. CDR1 and CDR2 from the germline V gene are MRHNA and SNTAGT. The CDR3 consists of 15 residues. CDR3: CASSDSGGDTGELFF. Here the CDR3 DNA reads TGTGCCAGCAGTGACTCAGGGGGGGACACCGGGGAGCTGTTTTTT.

This sequence joins TRBV7-9 and TRBJ1-6; D is unclear. V lost 1 base to trimming and J lost 6 bases, with 7 bases between them. Germline V lookup: CDR1 SEHNR, CDR2 FQNEAQ (reference sequence). The CDR3 spans 14 residues. CDR3 bases: TGTGCCAGCAGCTTAGATGTCGGTAATTCACCCCTCCACTTT. Its protein product is CASSLDVGNSPLHF.

The chain uses TRBV27 and TRBJ2-1; 13 nucleotides line up with TRBD2. V shed 7 bases and J 7 bases; nucleotides not matched to a gene: 7. Per the germline V gene, CDR1 is MNHEY and CDR2 is SMNVEV (reference sequence). The CDR3 is 15 residues long. CDR3 nucleotides: TGTGCCAGCAAAGCCGGACTAGCGGGAGAAAATGAGCAGTTCTTC. This codes for CASKAGLAGENEQFF.

This clone was picked up a small number of times. The chain carries TRBV5-4 and TRBJ2-3; 7 nucleotides match TRBD1. V lost 5 bases, J lost 0 bases, and 0 bases stayed unmatched. This CDR3 spans 13 amino acids. CDR1 is SGHNT and CDR2 is YYREEE in the germline V gene (reference sequence). DNA for the CDR3: TGTGCCAGCAGGGACAGGAGCACAGATACGCAGTATTTT. Encoded protein: CASRDRSTDTQYF.

This chain uses TRBV6-2 or TRBV6-3 with TRBJ1-1; D remains ambiguous. CDR1 and CDR2 from the germline V gene are MNHEY and SVGEGT. The CDR3 covers 13 residues. Trimming removed 2 bases at V and 3 bases at J, with 7 bases between. The CDR3 DNA follows: TGTGCCAGCAGTTACCAATCCCACACTGAAGCTTTCTTT. This gives the protein CASSYQSHTEAFF.

This clone was detected only once. The CDR3 sequence: CASSPGPILYEQYF. The CDR3 DNA reads TGCGCCAGCAGCCCCGGGCCTATCCTATACGAGCAGTACTTC. The V gene is TRBV4-1, the J gene TRBJ2-7, with D unresolved. CDR3 size: 14 residues. V was trimmed by 4 bases and J by 4 bases, leaving 14 bases between them. Germline loops: CDR1 MGHRA, CDR2 YSYEKL.

The J gene is TRBJ2-2, the V gene TRBV11-2; D tentatively reads TRBD1 or TRBD2 (6 bases each). Trimming took off 1 base at V and 0 bases at J, with 12 bases between the two ends. In germline, CDR1 is SGHAT, CDR2 FQNNGV. The CDR3 has 17 residues. The CDR3 is CASSLGGGHPNTGELFF. CDR3 nucleotides: TGTGCCAGCAGCTTAGGTGGGGGGCACCCGAACACCGGGGAGCTGTTTTTT.

The DNA for the CDR3 is TGTGCCAGCAGCCTACGGGGCCACAAAAACATTCAGTACTTC. Its protein is CASSLRGHKNIQYF. The chain couples TRBV21-1 to TRBJ2-4. TRBV21-1 is a pseudogene locus. This CDR3 has 14 amino acids.

The rearrangement links TRBV19 to TRBJ1-1, with a possible D match to TRBD1 (5 bases). CDR3 size: 16 residues. The V end lost 1 base, the J end lost 1 base, and 13 bases lay between the germline ends. Germline lookup yields CDR1 LNHDA and CDR2 SQIVND (reference sequence). This chain's CDR3 is CASSIVEGRANTEAFF. The CDR3 coding sequence is TGTGCCAGTAGTATAGTCGAGGGGAGGGCGAACACTGAAGCTTTCTTT.

This chain uses TRBV6-6 with TRBJ2-5; TRBD2 might be the D (6 bases). With 2 bases removed from V and 5 bases from J, the gap between germline ends came to 6 bases. CDR1 MNHNY and CDR2 SVGAGI come from the germline V gene (reference sequence). The CDR3 covers 12 residues. The CDR3 bases are TGTGCCAGCAGTTACCGGGAGGAGACCCAGTACTTC. This codes for CASSYREETQYF.

The CDR3 region is CATSRDMAFNEKLFF. In DNA form, the CDR3 reads TGTGCCACCAGCAGAGATATGGCCTTTAATGAAAAACTGTTTTTT. The genes are TRBV15 and TRBJ1-4, with no clear D. V lost 0 bases, J lost 4 bases, and 9 bases lay in between. This CDR3 has 15 amino acids. Germline CDR1 and CDR2: LNHNV and YYDKDF (reference sequence).

The chain recombines TRBV7-2 with TRBJ2-3; 7 bases are shared with TRBD2. CDR3 length equals 14 residues. Germline CDR1 SGHTA, CDR2 FQGNSA. Unmatched junction bases numbered 2, after V lost 5 bases and J lost 0 bases. CDR3 sequence (DNA): TGTGCCAGCAGCCCGACTAGCAGCACAGATACGCAGTATTTT. Amino acid sequence: CASSPTSSTDTQYF.

CDR3 DNA: TGTGCCATCGAGGGGACTGGGAATTCACCCCTCCACTTT. Translation: CAIEGTGNSPLHF. The chain carries TRBV10-3 and TRBJ1-6, with D possibly being TRBD1 (5 bases). V was shortened by 8 bases and J by 7 bases, with 12 bases between the two germline ends. CDR1 is ENHRY and CDR2 is SYGVKD in the germline V gene. This CDR3 is 13 amino acids long.

The chain has TRBV7-2 and TRBJ2-3; D is perhaps TRBD1 (6 bases). The CDR3 is made up of 15 amino acids. V lost 5 bases and J 0 bases, leaving 12 bases between the germline ends. In germline, CDR1 is SGHTA, CDR2 FQGNSA. CDR3 amino acids: CASSPGVRSTDTQYF. The CDR3, as DNA: TGTGCCAGCAGCCCAGGGGTTAGGAGCACAGATACGCAGTATTTT.

The chain is built from TRBV10-3 and TRBJ2-1, with D possibly TRBD2 on 6 matching bases. CDR1 is ENHRY and CDR2 is SYGVKD in the germline V gene. V dropped 4 bases and J dropped 9 bases, with 10 bases sitting between them. The CDR3 spans 12 residues. CDR3 region: CAISVASAEQFF. The DNA of the CDR3 is TGTGCCATCAGTGTGGCTAGCGCTGAGCAGTTCTTC.

This sequence joins TRBV20-1 and TRBJ2-7; 7 nucleotides match TRBD2. Trimming removed 3 bases from V and 3 bases from J; junction bases left unmatched: 8. The length of the CDR3 is 14 residues. CDR1 is DFQATT, CDR2 SNEGSKA, per germline (reference sequence). The CDR3 is CSASVPSGIYEQYF. The DNA for the CDR3 is TGCAGTGCTAGTGTCCCCAGCGGGATCTACGAGCAGTACTTC.

This CDR3 reads CASKPRVADTQYF. CDR3 in DNA: TGTGCCAGCAAACCCAGGGTCGCAGATACGCAGTATTTT. The J gene is TRBJ2-3, the V gene TRBV27; weak D call: TRBD1 (5 bases). Trimming took 7 bases from V and 4 from J, leaving 12 bases between them. The V gene's germline CDR1 is MNHEY and CDR2 SMNVEV (reference sequence). This CDR3 contains 13 residues.

The chain combines TRBV2 with TRBJ2-7; 9 bases are shared with TRBD1. Germline V gene sequence: CDR1 SNHLY, CDR2 FYNNEI. The ends lost 8 bases at V and 0 bases at J; junction bases unmatched: 5. CDR3 length equals 14 residues. As DNA, the CDR3 is TGTGCCAGCGGGGACAGGGCTACCTCCTACGAGCAGTACTTC. Its protein is CASGDRATSYEQYF.

V and J are TRBV7-6 and TRBJ2-2; TRBD2 agrees at 7 bases. J gave up 0 bases and V 1 base, and 2 bases lay outside the gene matches. Germline V gives CDR1 SGHVS, CDR2 FNYEAQ. This CDR3 region has 16 residues. The CDR3 nucleotides are TGTGCCAGCAGCTTAGGGGGGGGAGCGAACACCGGGGAGCTGTTTTTT. Translation: CASSLGGGANTGELFF.